This T cell receptor (beta chain) was sequenced in a study of CD8 T cells in Susac syndrome. An amount of RNA that ranged from about 0.45 to 1 ug was reverse transcribed with random hexamers. TCRdb reanalysed the immunoSEQ multiplex PCR reads using MiXCR and keeps one entry per CDR3 protein. Among a few hundred thousand distinct CDR3 sequences, around 85% were seen once, and the ten largest hold approximately 0.12%. V was pared by 0 bases and J by 7 bases, with 8 bases of the junction left unmatched. The CDR3 length is 15 residues. The germline V gene has CDR1 MGHRA and CDR2 YSYEKL. The sequenced material came from CD8+ T cells from PBMCs. This clonotype was sampled from a human donor with multiple sclerosis. The chain combines TRBV4-1 with TRBJ1-2; TRBD1 agrees at 7 bases. Written as DNA, the CDR3 is TGCGCCAGCAGCCAAGATCCCACAGGGGCAGGTGGCTACACCTTC. Its protein is CASSQDPTGAGGYTF.